What follows is one T cell receptor (beta chain) and its context. The data were taken from a study of blood T cell repertoires in COVID-19. Across the study: Samples came from the United States, Italy and Spain, spanning acute and convalescent COVID-19. PBMCs, B-cell-depleted T cells, or T cells were the source of the cDNA or gDNA that made up the material.

Unmatched junction bases numbered 4, after V lost 4 bases and J lost 0 bases. This CDR3 is built from 15 residues. Germline V gene lookup returns CDR1 MGHRA and CDR2 YSYEKL. Under the authors' procedure: Estimates of nucleated cell counts were drawn from the amplification of reference gene primers. The repertoire was sequenced with immunoSEQ multiplex PCR; TCRdb's copy has only in-frame clones and lacks some. V and J calls and clone size are those listed in that table; D and trimming were worked out from the DNA. Of hundreds of thousands of clones in the sample, nearly 90% are singletons; the top ten hold more than 0.55%.

The chain recombines TRBV4-1 with TRBJ1-1; 8 nucleotides align to TRBD1. The sequenced sample was peripheral blood. This TCR was recovered from a human donor in a cohort sampled during active COVID-19. The CDR3 DNA follows: TGCGCCAGCAGCCCGGGACAGGCCCTGAACACTGAAGCTTTCTTT. This sequence encodes CASSPGQALNTEAFF.